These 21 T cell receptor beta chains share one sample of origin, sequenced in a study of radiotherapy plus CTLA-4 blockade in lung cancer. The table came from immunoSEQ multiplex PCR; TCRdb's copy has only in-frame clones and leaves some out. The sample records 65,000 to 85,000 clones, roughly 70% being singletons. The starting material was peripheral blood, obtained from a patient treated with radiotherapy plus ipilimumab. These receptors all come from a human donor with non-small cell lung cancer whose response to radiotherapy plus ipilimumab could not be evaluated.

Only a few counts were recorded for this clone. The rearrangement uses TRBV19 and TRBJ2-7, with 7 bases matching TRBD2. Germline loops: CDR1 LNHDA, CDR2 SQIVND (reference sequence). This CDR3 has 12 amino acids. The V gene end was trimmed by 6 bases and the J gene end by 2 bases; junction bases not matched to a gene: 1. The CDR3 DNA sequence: TGTGCCAGTAGCGGGGGGACCTACGAGCAGTACTTC. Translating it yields CASSGGTYEQYF. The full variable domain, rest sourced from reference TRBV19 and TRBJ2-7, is DGGITQSPKYLFRKEGQNVTLSCEQNLNHDAMYWYRQDPGQGLRLIYYSQIVNDFQKGDIAEGYSVSREKKESFPLTVTSAQKNPTAFYLCASSGGTYEQYFGPGTRLTVT.

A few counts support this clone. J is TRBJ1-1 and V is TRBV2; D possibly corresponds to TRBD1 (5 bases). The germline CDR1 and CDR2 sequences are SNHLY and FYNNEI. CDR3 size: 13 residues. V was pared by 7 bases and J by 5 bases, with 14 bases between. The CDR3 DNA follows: TGTGCCAGCAATCTTGACGGGGGGACTGAAGCTTTCTTT. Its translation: CASNLDGGTEAFF.

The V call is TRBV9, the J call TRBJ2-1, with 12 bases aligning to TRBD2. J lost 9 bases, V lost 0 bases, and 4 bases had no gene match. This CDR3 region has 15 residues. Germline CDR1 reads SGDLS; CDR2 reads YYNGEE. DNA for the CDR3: TGTGCCAGCAGCGTAGGACTAGCGGGAGTTACTGAGCAGTTCTTC. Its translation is CASSVGLAGVTEQFF.

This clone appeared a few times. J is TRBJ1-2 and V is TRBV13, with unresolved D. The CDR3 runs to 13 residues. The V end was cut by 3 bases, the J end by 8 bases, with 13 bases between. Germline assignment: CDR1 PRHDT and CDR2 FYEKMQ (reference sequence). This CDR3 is CASSLGKGGGYTF. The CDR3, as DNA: TGTGCCAGCAGCTTGGGAAAGGGAGGCGGCTACACCTTC.

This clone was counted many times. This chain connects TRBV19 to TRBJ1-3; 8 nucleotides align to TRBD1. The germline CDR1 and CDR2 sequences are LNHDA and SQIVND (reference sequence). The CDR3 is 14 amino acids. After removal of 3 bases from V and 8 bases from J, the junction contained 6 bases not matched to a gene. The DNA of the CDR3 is TGTGCCAGTAGTATCGGACAGGGCGGTCACACCATATATTTT. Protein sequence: CASSIGQGGHTIYF.

The CDR3: CATSPRDRSPYGYTF. The CDR3 bases are TGTGCCACCAGCCCCCGGGACAGGAGCCCCTATGGCTACACCTTC. The chain recombines TRBV15 with TRBJ1-2; 8 nucleotides line up with TRBD1. CDR1 is LNHNV, CDR2 YYDKDF, per germline (reference sequence). This CDR3 contains 15 residues. V gave up 5 bases and J gave up 4 bases; unmatched junction bases: 9. The full variable domain, its missing parts supplied by reference TRBV15 and TRBJ1-2, is DAMVIQNPRYQVTQFGKPVTLSCSQTLNHNVMYWYQQKSSQAPKLLFHYYDKDFNNEADTPDNFQSRRPNTSFCFLDIRSPGLGDTAMYLCATSPRDRSPYGYTFGSGTRLTVV.

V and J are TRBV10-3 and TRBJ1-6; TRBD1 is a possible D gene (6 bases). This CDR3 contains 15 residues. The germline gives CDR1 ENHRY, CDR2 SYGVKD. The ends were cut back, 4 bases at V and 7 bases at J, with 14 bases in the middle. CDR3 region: CAISGARGFNSPLHF. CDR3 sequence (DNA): TGTGCCATCAGTGGGGCAAGGGGGTTCAATTCACCCCTCCACTTT.

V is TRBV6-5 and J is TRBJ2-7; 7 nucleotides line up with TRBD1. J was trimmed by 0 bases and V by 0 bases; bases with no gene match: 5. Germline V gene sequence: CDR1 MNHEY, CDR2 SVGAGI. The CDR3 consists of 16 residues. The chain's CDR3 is CASSYSTGLHSYEQYF. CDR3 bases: TGTGCCAGCAGTTACTCGACAGGGCTTCACTCCTACGAGCAGTACTTC.

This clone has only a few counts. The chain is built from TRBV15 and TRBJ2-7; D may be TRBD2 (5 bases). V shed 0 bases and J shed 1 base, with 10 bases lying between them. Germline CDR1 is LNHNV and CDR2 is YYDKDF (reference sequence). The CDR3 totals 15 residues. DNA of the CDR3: TGTGCCACCAGCAGAGATCTAGGAGGATCCTACGAGCAGTACTTC. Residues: CATSRDLGGSYEQYF.

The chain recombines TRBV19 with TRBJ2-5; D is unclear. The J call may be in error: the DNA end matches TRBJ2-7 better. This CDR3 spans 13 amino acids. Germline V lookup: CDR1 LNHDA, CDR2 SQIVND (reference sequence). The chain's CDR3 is CASKFADSYEQYF. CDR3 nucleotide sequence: TGTGCCAGTAAGTTCGCGGACTCCTACGAGCAGTACTTC.

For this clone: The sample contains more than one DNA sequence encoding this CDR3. The DNA for the CDR3 is TGTGCCAGCAGCTTGGGGGCTGACAACGAGCAGTACTTC. It specifies CASSLGADNEQYF. The rearrangement uses TRBV7-8 and TRBJ2-7; a possible D gene is TRBD1 (6 bases). V was shortened by 3 bases and J by 5 bases, with 11 bases between the two germline ends. The CDR3 consists of 13 residues. Germline loops: CDR1 SGHVS, CDR2 FQNEAQ. The whole variable domain, filled in from reference TRBV7-8 and TRBJ2-7, reads GAGVSQSPRYKVAKRGQDVALRCDPISGHVSLFWYQQALGQGPEFLTYFQNEAQLDKSGLPSDRFFAERPEGSVSTLKIQRTQQEDSAVYLCASSLGADNEQYFGPGTRLTVT.

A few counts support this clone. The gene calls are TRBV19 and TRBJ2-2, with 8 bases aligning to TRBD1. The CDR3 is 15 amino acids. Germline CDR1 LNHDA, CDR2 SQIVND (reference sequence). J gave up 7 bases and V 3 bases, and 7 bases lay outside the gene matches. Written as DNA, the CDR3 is TGTGCCAGTAGTATTTCTCAGGGGGCCGGCGGGGAGCTGTTTTTT. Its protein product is CASSISQGAGGELFF.

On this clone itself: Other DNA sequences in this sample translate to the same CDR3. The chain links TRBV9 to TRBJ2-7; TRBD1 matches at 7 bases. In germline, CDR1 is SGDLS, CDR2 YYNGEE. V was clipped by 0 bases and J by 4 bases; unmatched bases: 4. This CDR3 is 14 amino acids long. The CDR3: CASSVGQGGYEQYF. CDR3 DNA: TGTGCCAGCAGCGTAGGACAGGGCGGGTACGAGCAGTACTTC. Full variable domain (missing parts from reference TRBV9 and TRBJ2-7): DSGVTQTPKHLITATGQRVTLRCSPRSGDLSVYWYQQSLDQGLQFLIQYYNGEERAKGNILERFSAQQFPDLHSELNLSSLELGDSALYFCASSVGQGGYEQYFGPGTRLTVT.

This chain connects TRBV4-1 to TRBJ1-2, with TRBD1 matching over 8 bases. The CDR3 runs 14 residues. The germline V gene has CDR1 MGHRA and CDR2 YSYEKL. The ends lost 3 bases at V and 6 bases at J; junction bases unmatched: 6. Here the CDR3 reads CASSHPMTGDGYTF. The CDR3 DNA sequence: TGCGCCAGCAGCCACCCCATGACAGGGGATGGCTACACCTTC.

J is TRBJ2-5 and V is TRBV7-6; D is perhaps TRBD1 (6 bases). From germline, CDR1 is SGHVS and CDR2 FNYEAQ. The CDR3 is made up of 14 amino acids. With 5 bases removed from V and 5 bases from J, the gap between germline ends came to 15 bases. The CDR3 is CASSPSARGETQYF. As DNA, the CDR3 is TGTGCCAGCAGCCCGTCTGCTAGGGGGGAGACCCAGTACTTC.

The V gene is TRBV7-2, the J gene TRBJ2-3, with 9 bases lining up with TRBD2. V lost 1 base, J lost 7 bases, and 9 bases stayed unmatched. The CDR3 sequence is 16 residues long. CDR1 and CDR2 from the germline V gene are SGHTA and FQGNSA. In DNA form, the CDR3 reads TGTGCCAGCAGCTTAGAGGGAGGCGGGGGGGCGAATACGCAGTATTTT. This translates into CASSLEGGGGANTQYF.

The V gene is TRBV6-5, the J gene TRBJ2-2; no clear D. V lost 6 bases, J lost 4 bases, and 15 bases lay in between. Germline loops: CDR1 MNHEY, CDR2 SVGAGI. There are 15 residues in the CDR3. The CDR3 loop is CASSLLGVGTGELFF. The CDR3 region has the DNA TGTGCCAGCAGCTTACTGGGCGTCGGCACCGGGGAGCTGTTTTTT.

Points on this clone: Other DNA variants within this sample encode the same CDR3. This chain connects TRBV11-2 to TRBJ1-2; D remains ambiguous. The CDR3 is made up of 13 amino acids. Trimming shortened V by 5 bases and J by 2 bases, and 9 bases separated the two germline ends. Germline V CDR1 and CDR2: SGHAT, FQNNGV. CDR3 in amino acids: CASSQDRNYGYTF. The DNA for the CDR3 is TGTGCCAGCAGCCAAGATAGAAACTATGGCTACACCTTC.

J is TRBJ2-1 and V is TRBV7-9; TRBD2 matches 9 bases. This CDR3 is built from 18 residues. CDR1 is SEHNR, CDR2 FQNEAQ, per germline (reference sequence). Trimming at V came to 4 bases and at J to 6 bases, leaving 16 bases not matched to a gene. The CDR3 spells CASSSPRAGGGRGNEQFF. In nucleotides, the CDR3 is TGTGCCAGCAGCTCACCACGAGCGGGGGGAGGACGAGGCAATGAGCAGTTCTTC. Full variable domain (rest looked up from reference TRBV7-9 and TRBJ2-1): DTGVSQNPRHKITKRGQNVTFRCDPISEHNRLYWYRQTLGQGPEFLTYFQNEAQLEKSRLLSDRFSAERPKGSFSTLEIQRTEQGDSAMYLCASSSPRAGGGRGNEQFFGPGTRLTVL.

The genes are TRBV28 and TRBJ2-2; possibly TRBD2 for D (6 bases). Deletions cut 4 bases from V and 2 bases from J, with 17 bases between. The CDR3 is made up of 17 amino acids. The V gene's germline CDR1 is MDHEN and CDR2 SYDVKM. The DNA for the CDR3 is TGTGCCAGCAGTTCCATGACTAGAAAGCCCAACACCGGGGAGCTGTTTTTT. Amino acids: CASSSMTRKPNTGELFF. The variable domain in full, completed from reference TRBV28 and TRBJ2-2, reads DVKVTQSSRYLVKRTGEKVFLECVQDMDHENMFWYRQDPGLGLRLIYFSYDVKMKEKGDIPEGYSVSREKKERFSLILESASTNQTSMYLCASSSMTRKPNTGELFFGEGSRLTVL.

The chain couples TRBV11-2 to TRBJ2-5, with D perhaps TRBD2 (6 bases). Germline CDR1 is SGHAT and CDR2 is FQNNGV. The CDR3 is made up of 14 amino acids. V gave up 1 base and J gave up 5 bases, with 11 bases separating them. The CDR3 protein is CASSLASGRETQYF. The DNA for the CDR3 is TGTGCCAGCAGCTTAGCCTCAGGGAGGGAGACCCAGTACTTC.